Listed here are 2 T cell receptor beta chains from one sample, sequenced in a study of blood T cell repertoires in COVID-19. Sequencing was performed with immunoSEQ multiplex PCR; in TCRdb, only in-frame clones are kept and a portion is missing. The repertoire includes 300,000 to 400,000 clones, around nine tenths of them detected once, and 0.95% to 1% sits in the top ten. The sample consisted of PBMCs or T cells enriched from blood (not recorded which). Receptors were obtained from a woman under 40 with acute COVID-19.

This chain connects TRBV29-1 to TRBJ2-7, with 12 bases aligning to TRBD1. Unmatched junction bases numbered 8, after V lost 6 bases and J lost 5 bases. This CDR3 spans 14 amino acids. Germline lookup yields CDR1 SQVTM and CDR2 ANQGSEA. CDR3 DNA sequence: TGCAGCGTGGTACTCGGGACAGGGGGCGACGAGCAGTACTTC. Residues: CSVVLGTGGDEQYF.

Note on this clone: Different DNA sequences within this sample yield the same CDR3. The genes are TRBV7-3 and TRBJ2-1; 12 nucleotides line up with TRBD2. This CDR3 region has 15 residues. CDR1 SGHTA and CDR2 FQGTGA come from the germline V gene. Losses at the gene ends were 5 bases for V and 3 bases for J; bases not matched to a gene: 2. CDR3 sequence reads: CASSLLAGGYNEQFF. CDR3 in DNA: TGTGCCAGCAGCCTACTAGCGGGGGGCTACAATGAGCAGTTCTTC.